A single sample is the source of the 22 T cell receptor beta chains below, sequenced in a study of regulatory T cells in long-lasting Graves disease (dated by TCRdb to about 2021). This sample's time point label indicates: persistent/refractory GD, antithyroid drugs over 5 years with positive TRAb. For both TCR sequencing and RNA sequencing, RNA was extracted from PBMCs in TRIzol. The library was built by means of multiplex PCR. The sequencing machine was an Illumina HiSeq 4000. iRepertoire HTBI primers and Arm-PCR amplification of CDR3 regions were used to construct TCR beta libraries. TCRdb trimmed public reads at Q25 via fastp, called clones via MiXCR and kept in-frame beta chains. For every CDR3 protein sequence, its rows merge into one entry that carries the most common genes and DNA. The sample yields almost 350,000 distinct CDR3 sequences; around 20% were counted once. The ten most abundant clones make up just under 30% of the sample.

The sample here was peripheral blood mononuclear cells (PBMCs), taken when the disease was refractory, from a patient treated with antithyroid drugs. Every receptor here comes from a female donor with Graves disease.

This clonotype was observed many times. The rearrangement links TRBV6-2 or TRBV6-3 to TRBJ2-5, with 9 bases matching TRBD1. Germline values: CDR1 MNHEY, CDR2 SVGEGT. This CDR3 has 15 amino acids. V shed 10 bases and J 6 bases; nucleotides not matched to a gene: 15. CDR3 nucleotide sequence: TGTGCCACCTCAGCCGGGACAGGGACCAGCCAGACCCAGTACTTC. Protein sequence: CATSAGTGTSQTQYF.

In this sample, this clonotype turned up many times. The J gene is TRBJ2-4, the V gene TRBV20-1, with TRBD2 as a possible D gene (6 bases). From germline, CDR1 is DFQATT and CDR2 SNEGSKA (reference sequence). V was shortened by 0 bases and J by 8 bases, with 11 bases between the two germline ends. The CDR3 spans 13 residues. Written as DNA, the CDR3 is TGCAGTGCTAGAGATCTTGGGGGGTACATTCAGTACTTC. Protein: CSARDLGGYIQYF.

The genes are TRBV5-1 and TRBJ1-3, with 7 bases that match TRBD1. This CDR3 is built from 17 residues. Germline-derived CDR1 and CDR2 are SGHRS and YFSETQ. V was pared by 4 bases and J by 4 bases, with 14 bases of the junction left unmatched. The CDR3 spells CASSTDIPDRAGNTIYF. DNA for the CDR3: TGCGCCAGCAGCACGGACATACCTGACAGGGCCGGAAACACCATATATTTT.

The rearrangement joins TRBV7-6 to TRBJ2-7, with TRBD2 matching 8 bases. The J segment lost 3 bases and the V segment lost 1 base, leaving 2 bases of the junction unmatched. Germline values: CDR1 SGHVS, CDR2 FNYEAQ. This CDR3 comprises 14 residues. DNA for the CDR3: TGTGCCAGCAGCTTAGACCTAGCGGGCTACGAGCAGTACTTC. As protein: CASSLDLAGYEQYF. The full variable domain, in which reference TRBV7-6 and TRBJ2-7 provide the parts outside the CDR3, is GAGVSQSPRYKVTKRGQDVALRCDPISGHVSLYWYRQALGQGPEFLTYFNYEAQQDKSGLPNDRFSAERPEGSISTLTIQRTEQRDSAMYRCASSLDLAGYEQYFGPGTRLTVT.

This clonotype was seen only a few times. The chain couples TRBV20-1 to TRBJ1-1, with 7 bases that match TRBD1. This CDR3 contains 12 residues. Unmatched junction bases numbered 4, after V lost 2 bases and J lost 7 bases. Germline CDR1 and CDR2: DFQATT and SNEGSKA (reference sequence). The CDR3 reads CSARPRQGEAFF. The DNA of the CDR3 is TGCAGTGCTAGACCGAGACAGGGTGAAGCTTTCTTT.

This clonotype was observed at least ten times. The chain recombines TRBV6-1 with TRBJ2-7; TRBD1 is a possible D gene (10 bases). The CDR3 has 18 residues. In germline, CDR1 is MNHNS, CDR2 SASEGT. V lost 4 bases and J 3 bases, leaving 25 bases between the germline ends. The DNA of the CDR3 is TGTGCCAGCAGTGGACAGGGGGCAGGGCTAGCGGGGCTCTACGAGCAGTACTTC. This encodes CASSGQGAGLAGLYEQYF.

The chain recombines TRBV20-1 with TRBJ2-5; D not certain. Trimming pared 6 bases from V and 1 base from J, leaving 12 bases between. The CDR3 consists of 13 residues. The germline V gene encodes CDR1 DFQATT and CDR2 SNEGSKA (reference sequence). The CDR3 is CSAPWAAQETQYF. Written as DNA, the CDR3 is TGCAGTGCACCCTGGGCGGCCCAAGAGACCCAGTACTTC.

This clonotype has at least ten counts. The rearrangement links TRBV6-2 or TRBV6-3 to TRBJ2-1; D perhaps matches TRBD2 (7 bases). The CDR3 contains 13 residues. Germline CDR1 is MNHEY and CDR2 is SVGEGT. V lost 2 bases, J lost 11 bases, and 13 bases lay in between. The CDR3, as DNA: TGTGCCAGCAGTTACGGCGGGGGCCAAAAGCAGTTCTTC. Translating gives CASSYGGGQKQFF.

This clonotype was picked up many times. The rearrangement joins TRBV20-1 to TRBJ1-5; no firm D call. The CDR3 has 14 amino acids. The V end lost 3 bases, the J end lost 1 base, and 10 bases lay between the germline ends. Per germline, CDR1 DFQATT and CDR2 SNEGSKA (reference sequence). The CDR3 sequence is CSARGGKSNQPQHF. CDR3 nucleotides: TGCAGTGCTAGGGGAGGGAAGAGCAATCAGCCCCAGCATTTT.

With regard to this clonotype: The CDR3 carries no conserved terminal phenylalanine or tryptophan, so it likely arises from a read error. This chain uses TRBV7-2 with TRBJ1-5; 8 nucleotides line up with TRBD1. Germline-derived CDR1 and CDR2 are SGHTA and FQGNSA. The CDR3 runs 19 residues. CDR3 sequence (DNA): TGTGCCAGCAGCTTGTACGGGGGGCGGGGACAGGCCCTTAATCTGCCCCAGCATCTT. It specifies CASSLYGGRGQALNLPQHL.

A few counts support this clonotype. The V gene is TRBV14, the J gene TRBJ2-5, with TRBD1 matching over 11 bases. V trimming: 5 bases; J trimming: 3 bases; junction bases outside the gene matches: 8. CDR3 size: 16 residues. CDR1 SGHDN and CDR2 FVKESK come from the germline V gene. The CDR3 DNA sequence: TGTGCCAGCAGCTCCTTGCCGGGACAGGGGGAAGAGACCCAGTACTTC. Translating it yields CASSSLPGQGEETQYF.

In its sample, this clonotype was seen a few times. The rearrangement links TRBV7-3 to TRBJ2-2; 8 nucleotides match TRBD2. The ends lost 5 bases at V and 4 bases at J; junction bases unmatched: 9. The CDR3 is 16 amino acids. The germline V gene has CDR1 SGHTA and CDR2 FQGTGA. In nucleotides, the CDR3 is TGTGCCAGCAGCCCGGGGGGGGGGAGGACCACCGGGGAGCTGTTTTTT. Its translation is CASSPGGGRTTGELFF.

The chain employs TRBV5-1 and TRBJ1-1; D is unresolved. This CDR3 is 15 amino acids long. Germline V gives CDR1 SGHRS, CDR2 YFSETQ. V dropped 6 bases and J dropped 2 bases, with 17 bases sitting between them. The CDR3 nucleotides read TGCGCCAGCAAGACCGACGTTTGGGTAAACACTGAAGCTTTCTTT. Encoded protein: CASKTDVWVNTEAFF.

This clonotype was seen many times. The chain couples TRBV5-1 to TRBJ2-2; maybe TRBD1 (5 bases). The V end lost 4 bases, the J end lost 4 bases, and 11 bases lay between the germline ends. Per germline, CDR1 SGHRS and CDR2 YFSETQ. The CDR3 runs to 14 residues. The CDR3 DNA reads as TGCGCCAGCAGCACGGACACCGTCACCGGGGAGCTGTTTTTT. This sequence encodes CASSTDTVTGELFF.

This clonotype has a count of ten or more. The rearrangement links TRBV6-5 to TRBJ2-2, with 8 bases aligning to TRBD1. The CDR3 runs to 14 residues. Germline CDR1 is MNHEY and CDR2 is SVGAGI. Trimming removed 2 bases from V and 6 bases from J; junction bases left unmatched: 2. The CDR3 here is CASSYHRGSGELFF. CDR3 bases: TGTGCCAGCAGTTACCACAGGGGGTCCGGGGAGCTGTTTTTT.

The genes are TRBV7-9 and TRBJ1-2; TRBD1 matches 7 bases. V lost 1 base, J lost 3 bases, and 11 bases stayed unmatched. Per the germline V gene, CDR1 is SEHNR and CDR2 is FQNEAQ (reference sequence). CDR3 size: 17 residues. The CDR3 coding sequence is TGTGCCAGCAGCTTAGGAACTGGCAGGGGGATCCACTATGGCTACACCTTC. This gives the protein CASSLGTGRGIHYGYTF.

There are many counts of this clonotype. This rearrangement joins TRBV5-1 to TRBJ1-1, with D possibly TRBD1 on 6 matching bases. The CDR3 contains 15 residues. CDR1 is SGHRS and CDR2 is YFSETQ in the germline V gene. The V and J ends lost 1 base and 6 bases respectively, with 16 bases between them. CDR3 nucleotides: TGCGCCAGCAGCTTGCAGGCGGGGGCGCGATCTGAAGCTTTCTTT. Encoded protein: CASSLQAGARSEAFF.

This clonotype was seen a handful of times. One end of the junction fails to match germline, which may point to a read error. The chain is built from TRBV11-1 and TRBJ1-1; a weak D match, TRBD1 (5 bases). From germline, CDR1 is SGHAT and CDR2 FQDESV (reference sequence). The CDR3 runs to 15 residues. The CDR3 DNA follows: TGTGCCAGCAGCTCACAAGACAGTCTTAACACTGGAGCTTTCTTT. The encoded protein is CASSSQDSLNTGAFF.

This clonotype was seen a few times. This rearrangement joins TRBV6-1 to TRBJ1-5; D perhaps matches TRBD1 (6 bases). Germline CDR1 is MNHNS and CDR2 is SASEGT. This CDR3 spans 13 amino acids. The germline V and J ends were trimmed by 9 bases and 3 bases, with 12 bases remaining between them. The CDR3 loop reads CASRGANNQPQHF. Here the CDR3 DNA reads TGTGCCAGTCGGGGGGCTAACAATCAGCCCCAGCATTTT.

A few counts support this clonotype. This sequence joins TRBV14 and TRBJ2-2; TRBD1 or TRBD2 may be the D gene (5 bases each). CDR1 and CDR2 from the germline V gene are SGHDN and FVKESK. The V end was cut by 4 bases, the J end by 6 bases, with 9 bases between. The CDR3 contains 13 residues. The DNA for the CDR3 is TGTGCCAGCAGCCGCTGGGGGTCCGGGGAGCTGTTTTTT. Encoded protein: CASSRWGSGELFF.

Remarks on this clonotype: A read error may be the cause here, since a much bigger clone is one base away. V usage is TRBV11-2 and J usage is TRBJ2-2, with D unresolved. Trimming stripped 5 bases from V and 0 bases from J, with 7 bases between. Germline V gene lookup returns CDR1 SGHAT and CDR2 FQNNGV. This CDR3 has 14 residues. In DNA, the CDR3 is TGTGCCAGCAGCAGGCAGCCGAACACCGGGGAGCTGTTTTTT. This encodes CASSRQPNTGELFF.

The chain links TRBV30 to TRBJ2-7; 7 bases are a match to TRBD1. Trimming cost V 1 base and J 0 bases; bases outside gene matches: 12. CDR1 and CDR2 (germline): GTSNPN, SVGIG (reference sequence). The CDR3 sequence is 17 residues long. In DNA form, the CDR3 reads TGTGCCTGGAGTGGCTACTCAGGGACAGTCATCTCCTACGAGCAGTACTTC. Translation: CAWSGYSGTVISYEQYF. The whole variable domain, remainder taken from reference TRBV30 and TRBJ2-7, is SQTIHQWPATLVQPVGSPLSLECTVEGTSNPNLYWYRQAAGRGLQLLFYSVGIGQISSEVPQNLSASRPQDRQFILSSKKLLLSDSGFYLCAWSGYSGTVISYEQYFGPGTRLTVT.